A selection of T cell receptor beta chains follows, all from one sample in a study of blood T cell repertoires in COVID-19. Generated by immunoSEQ multiplex PCR, the TCRdb table keeps only in-frame clones and is missing some. The repertoire includes around 300,000 clones, around nine tenths of them detected once, and 1% sits in the top ten. Input material: peripheral blood. The origin of the receptors is a man aged 50 to 59 with active or convalescent COVID-19. Both conserved end residues are part of each CDR3. D genes are given only for firm matches. For some rows the clone size is stated as once, few or many, or as a class when expanded; others skip it.

D: TRBD2
size: few
V: TRBV7-3
J: TRBJ2-1
CDR3: CASSLGLGDEQFF

D: TRBD1
size: -
V: TRBV2
J: TRBJ2-7
CDR3: CASSEGPGGLYEQYF

D: -
size: once
V: TRBV30
J: TRBJ1-6
CDR3: CASGATSNSPLHF

D: -
size: -
V: TRBV2
J: TRBJ1-1
CDR3: CASSEPVGQGSFF

D: TRBD1
size: -
V: TRBV30
J: TRBJ1-1
CDR3: CASRGTVSSRAFF

D: -
size: -
V: TRBV7-9
J: TRBJ2-5
CDR3: CASSLGQVEQETQYF

D: TRBD1
size: -
V: TRBV10-3
J: TRBJ2-5
CDR3: CAIRDRGETQYF

D: -
size: -
V: TRBV2
J: TRBJ1-5
CDR3: CASSMDGHSNQPQHF

D: TRBD1
size: once
V: TRBV5-1
J: TRBJ1-4
CDR3: CASSSQPGQGNEKLFF

D: TRBD2
size: few
V: TRBV11-3
J: TRBJ2-1
CDR3: CASSSGLAYNEQFF

D: -
size: -
V: TRBV28
J: TRBJ1-2
CDR3: CASSPRPQYYGYTF

D: -
size: -
V: TRBV24-1
J: TRBJ2-2
CDR3: CATSDLGWQGDTGELFF

D: -
size: -
V: TRBV3-1/TRBV3-2
J: TRBJ1-1
CDR3: CASSQGPTGAFF

D: -
size: -
V: TRBV11-1
J: TRBJ2-1
CDR3: CASSSPQLPGYNEQFF

D: -
size: few
V: TRBV7-9
J: TRBJ2-4
CDR3: CASSLSDRTVKNIQYF

D: -
size: -
V: TRBV5-1
J: TRBJ2-7
CDR3: CASSTTGKGPYEQYF

D: -
size: -
V: TRBV28
J: TRBJ1-2
CDR3: CASSLRRDGYGYTF

D: TRBD2
size: -
V: TRBV19
J: TRBJ2-7
CDR3: CATKTSGPVYEQYF

D: TRBD2
size: -
V: TRBV3-1/TRBV3-2
J: TRBJ2-7
CDR3: CASSPGGGGSSYEQYF

D: TRBD1
size: -
V: TRBV19
J: TRBJ2-1
CDR3: CASSLGGQGYNEQFF

D: -
size: -
V: TRBV25-1
J: TRBJ1-6
CDR3: CASSEGLSSNSPLHF

D: -
size: -
V: TRBV5-6
J: TRBJ2-7
CDR3: CASSWGQDYEQYF

D: -
size: -
V: TRBV10-1
J: TRBJ2-2
CDR3: CASGQGAGELFF

D: TRBD1
size: -
V: TRBV28
J: TRBJ1-2
CDR3: CASSPGQGADYGYTF

D: -
size: few
V: TRBV4-3
J: TRBJ1-2
CDR3: CASSSNLQVLGGYTF

D: -
size: once
V: TRBV4-1
J: TRBJ1-2
CDR3: CASSQDLKGARGYTF

D: -
size: -
V: TRBV11-3
J: TRBJ2-3
CDR3: CASSSTGEHTDTQYF

D: -
size: -
V: TRBV9
J: TRBJ2-5
CDR3: CASSVGSGTGIETQYF

D: -
size: once
V: TRBV3-1/TRBV3-2
J: TRBJ2-3
CDR3: CASSQVSDTQYF

D: TRBD2
size: -
V: TRBV24-1
J: TRBJ2-5
CDR3: CATSDRRDTGGRRETQYF

D: TRBD1
size: -
V: TRBV12-3/TRBV12-4
J: TRBJ1-4
CDR3: CASSLQGERLFF

D: -
size: -
V: TRBV2
J: TRBJ1-5
CDR3: CASTVREYNQPQHF

D: TRBD1
size: -
V: TRBV27
J: TRBJ1-2
CDR3: CASRLQGSEGYTF

D: -
size: -
V: TRBV3-1/TRBV3-2
J: TRBJ2-3
CDR3: CASSPRGAGDTQYF

D: TRBD1
size: -
V: TRBV6-1
J: TRBJ1-3
CDR3: CASSEAQGAVSGNTIYF

D: TRBD1
size: -
V: TRBV5-1
J: TRBJ2-1
CDR3: CASRPVPGQGAREQFF

D: -
size: -
V: TRBV7-9
J: TRBJ1-1
CDR3: CASSQGTNTEAFF

D: TRBD1
size: -
V: TRBV2
J: TRBJ1-5
CDR3: CASSEAGGGNQPQHF